This TCR beta chain is drawn from a study of vaccination effects on CD4 cells after COVID-19. Ahead of sequencing, the ViraFEST assay grew antigen-specific CD4+ T cells using viral peptide pools. Isolation of CD4+ T cells took place after about 10 days of culture. PCR showed that the person got SARS-CoV-2 infection at some point between March and December 2020. Supplemented with around 9.6 IU/ml IL-2 and about 10 ug/ml peptides, some 2 million PBMC per well were kept in culture. The method was immunoSEQ multiplex PCR; TCRdb's version includes in-frame clones alone and lacks a portion of them. This repertoire shows 35,000 to 40,000 clones, around 70% found once; its top ten account for over 15%. The sample holds a few counts of this clone. Antigen specificity is unknown. CDR3 size: 14 residues. V lost 3 bases, J lost 3 bases, and 9 bases lay in between. Germline CDR1 reads KGHDR; CDR2 reads SFDVKD.

The sequenced sample was CD4+ T cells from PBMCs cultured with HCoV-NL63 spike peptides, obtained before COVID-19 vaccination. The rearrangement uses TRBV24-1 and TRBJ2-3, with a tentative D call TRBD1 (5 bases). The clonotype comes from a human donor who had a prior SARS-CoV-2 infection. CDR3 DNA sequence: TGTGCCACCAGTGATGTGACAGCGACAGATACGCAGTATTTT. It yields the protein CATSDVTATDTQYF.